The 13 T cell receptor beta chains listed next were all sequenced from one sample in a study of sequential checkpoint blockade in melanoma (dated by TCRdb to between 2017 and 2020). Libraries were made using the immunoSEQ multiplex PCR assay. As stored in TCRdb, this immuneACCESS dataset retains in-frame rearrangements with V and J assigned. A fraction of the clones does not appear; measured against another copy, unresolved V genes explain less than half of the discrepancy, and the remainder lacks a known reason. The sample has 10,000 to 15,000 clones on record, approximately 24% of them singletons. The ten top clones hold roughly 20% of the sample. Sample treatment or condition, as interpreted from the label and publication: randomized to nivolumab then ipilimumab (arm A) or the reverse (arm B). The sequencing here drew on tumor tissue (inferred from file names), taken from a patient given nivolumab and ipilimumab in sequence. The receptor source for this set is a human donor with melanoma.

V is TRBV5-1 and J is TRBJ1-3; no firm D call. Germline values: CDR1 SGHRS, CDR2 YFSETQ. The germline V and J ends were trimmed by 0 bases and 0 bases, with 7 bases remaining between them. This CDR3 contains 15 residues. The CDR3, as DNA: TGCGCCAGCAGCTTGGGCCTTGACTCTGGAAACACCATATATTTT. Translated, it gives CASSLGLDSGNTIYF. The whole variable domain, remainder taken from reference TRBV5-1 and TRBJ1-3, is KAGVTQTPRYLIKTRGQQVTLSCSPISGHRSVSWYQQTPGQGLQFLFEYFSETQRNKGNFPGRFSGRQFSNSRSEMNVSTLELGDSALYLCASSLGLDSGNTIYFGEGSWLTVV.

The chain recombines TRBV5-1 with TRBJ1-2; the match to TRBD1 covers 8 bases. The CDR3 has 15 amino acids. The V segment lost 5 bases and the J segment 5 bases; nucleotides outside the gene matches: 11. The germline V gene has CDR1 SGHRS and CDR2 YFSETQ. Here the CDR3 reads CASSRGQGGRYGYTF. CDR3 bases: TGCGCCAGCAGTCGTGGACAGGGAGGGAGGTATGGCTACACCTTC.

The V and J genes are TRBV25-1 and TRBJ2-5; D could derive from TRBD1 or TRBD2 (5 bases each). V was pared by 3 bases and J by 5 bases, with 7 bases between. The CDR3 is 12 amino acids. Germline V gene sequence: CDR1 MGHDK, CDR2 SYGVNS. CDR3 bases: TGTGCCAGCAGTGATTGGGGGGAGACCCAGTACTTC. Translation gives CASSDWGETQYF.

V gene TRBV7-8 combines with J gene TRBJ2-3; D ambiguous. The V end lost 1 base, the J end lost 0 bases, and 8 bases lay between the germline ends. There are 15 residues in the CDR3. From germline, CDR1 is SGHVS and CDR2 FQNEAQ. The chain's CDR3 is CASSLEGRSTDTQYF. The CDR3 nucleotides are TGTGCCAGCAGCTTAGAAGGCAGAAGCACAGATACGCAGTATTTT.

This clone was found a few times. This rearrangement joins TRBV11-3 to TRBJ1-1, with a tentative D call TRBD1 (5 bases). The CDR3 length is 15 residues. Trimming removed 3 bases at V and 7 bases at J, with 18 bases between. Germline CDR1 is SGHNT and CDR2 is YENEEA. CDR3 DNA: TGTGCCAGCAGCTTGCCGCGGGGCGTTGAGGGTGAAGCTTTCTTT. This translates into CASSLPRGVEGEAFF.

V gene TRBV11-3 combines with J gene TRBJ2-7; 10 bases agree with TRBD2. This CDR3 region has 15 residues. V dropped 5 bases and J dropped 2; count of bases not matched to a gene: 6. Germline CDR1 SGHNT, CDR2 YENEEA. CDR3 residues: CASSGLAGDPYEQYF. Here the CDR3 DNA reads TGTGCCAGCAGCGGTCTAGCGGGGGACCCCTACGAGCAGTACTTC.

This clone was picked up many times. V is TRBV6-8 and J is TRBJ2-7; TRBD2 might be the D (5 bases). V gave up 2 bases and J gave up 4 bases, with 9 bases separating them. Germline V gives CDR1 MNHGY, CDR2 SAAAGT. This CDR3 contains 13 residues. CDR3 bases: TGTGCCAGCAGTTACGCCGGCGGGTACGAGCAGTACTTC. Its protein product is CASSYAGGYEQYF.

This clone was detected only a few times. This chain connects TRBV11-3 to TRBJ1-2; D is unresolved. Germline loops: CDR1 SGHNT, CDR2 YENEEA. CDR3 size: 16 residues. Between the trimmed V and J ends, which lost 1 base and 4 bases, there was a span of 16 bases. The CDR3, as DNA: TGTGCCAGCAGCTTAGGTCTCGAGGAGGGTACCTATGGCTACACCTTC. As protein: CASSLGLEEGTYGYTF.

The chain joins TRBV6-8 to TRBJ2-7; D not resolved. From germline, CDR1 is MNHGY and CDR2 SAAAGT. V lost 0 bases, J lost 4 bases, and 25 bases lay in between. The CDR3 runs 19 residues. CDR3 in DNA: TGTGCCAGCAGTTACTCTACTCCGGTAGGCTCTCACACTTATTACGAGCAGTACTTC. This codes for CASSYSTPVGSHTYYEQYF.

The rearrangement joins TRBV19 to TRBJ2-1; TRBD2 matches at 7 bases. CDR1 and CDR2 from the germline V gene are LNHDA and SQIVND (reference sequence). The CDR3 loop spans 15 amino acids. V lost 6 bases to trimming and J lost 4 bases; unmatched junction nucleotides: 9. CDR3 sequence (DNA): TGTGCCAGTAGCCTCCCGGGGGGTGCTTACAATGAGCAGTTCTTC. The encoded protein is CASSLPGGAYNEQFF.

The CDR3: CASSKGQGRVGGPQYV. The CDR3 DNA sequence: TGTGCCAGTAGTAAGGGACAGGGTCGGGTTGGGGGACCTCAGTACGTC. The genes are TRBV19 and TRBJ2-7; 9 bases fit TRBD1. This CDR3 is built from 16 residues. Trimming cost V 4 bases and J 10 bases; bases outside gene matches: 17. Germline CDR1 reads LNHDA; CDR2 reads SQIVND (reference sequence).

This clone appeared a few times. The V gene is TRBV6-8, the J gene TRBJ2-2; either TRBD1 or TRBD2 may fit D (5 bases each). Germline V gives CDR1 MNHGY, CDR2 SAAAGT. CDR3 size: 14 residues. V was cut by 9 bases and J by 0 bases, with 11 bases left in between. CDR3 nucleotides: TGTGCCAGTCAGAGGGGCGCGAACACCGGGGAGCTGTTTTTT. Translated: CASQRGANTGELFF.

This clone was detected ten times or more. The genes are TRBV11-3 and TRBJ1-5; 9 bases match TRBD1. Germline lookup yields CDR1 SGHNT and CDR2 YENEEA. The CDR3 covers 14 residues. Trimming removed 5 bases from V and 6 bases from J; junction bases left unmatched: 5. The CDR3 sequence is CASSRQGGRQPQHF. The CDR3 coding sequence is TGTGCCAGCAGCAGACAGGGGGGACGTCAGCCCCAGCATTTT.